This T cell receptor (beta chain) was recorded in a study of T cells in localized non-small cell lung cancer. Generated by immunoSEQ multiplex PCR, the TCRdb table keeps only in-frame clones and is missing some. The sample carries around 26,000 clones, more than 85% recorded once. Study-wide findings and caveats: In adjacent lung, a median around 50 of the top 100 tumor clones were found. The greatest T cell clonality was found in uninvolved adjacent lung (higher than in tumor). There was an association of higher blood T cell density with longer overall survival.

About this clone: Antigen unknown.

V gave up 4 bases and J gave up 3 bases; unmatched junction bases: 2. CDR3 length: 14 amino acids. Germline V lookup: CDR1 SGHKS, CDR2 YYEKEE (reference sequence). The clonotype comes from a female donor at least 60 years old with stage II squamous cell lung carcinoma. The sample was peripheral blood, taken before any cancer treatment. This chain links TRBV5-5 with TRBJ2-4, with TRBD1 identical over 9 bases. The CDR3 coding sequence is TGTGCCAGCAGCCAGACAGGGGGCAAAAACATTCAGTACTTC. Protein: CASSQTGGKNIQYF.